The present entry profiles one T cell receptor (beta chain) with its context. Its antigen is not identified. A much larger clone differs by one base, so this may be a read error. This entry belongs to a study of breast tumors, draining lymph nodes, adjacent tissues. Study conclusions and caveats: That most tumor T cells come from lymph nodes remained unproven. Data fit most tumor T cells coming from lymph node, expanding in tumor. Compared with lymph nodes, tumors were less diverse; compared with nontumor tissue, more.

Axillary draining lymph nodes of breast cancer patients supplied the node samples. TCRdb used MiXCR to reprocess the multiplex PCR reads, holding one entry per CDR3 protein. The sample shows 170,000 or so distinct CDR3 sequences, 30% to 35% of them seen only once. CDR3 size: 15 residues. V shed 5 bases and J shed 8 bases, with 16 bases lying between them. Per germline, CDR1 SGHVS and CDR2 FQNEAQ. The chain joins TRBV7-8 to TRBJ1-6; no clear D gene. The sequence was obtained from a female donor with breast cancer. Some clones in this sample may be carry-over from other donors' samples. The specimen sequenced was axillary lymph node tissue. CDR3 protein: CASSQLPVGDSPLHF. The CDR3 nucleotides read TGTGCCAGCAGCCAACTTCCCGTTGGAGATTCACCCCTCCACTTT.